What follows is one T cell receptor beta chain and its context. The antigen remains undetermined. Per germline, CDR1 LNHDA and CDR2 SQIVND (reference sequence). The CDR3 spans 16 residues. The V end lost 5 bases, the J end lost 8 bases, and 22 bases lay between the germline ends. The data were obtained in a study of T cell responses to AZD1222 COVID-19 vaccine. Regarding the study as a whole: The donor cohort was predominantly white British with a female majority, and clonal diversity may have been underestimated. Following two doses of AZD1222, Spike-specific TCR breadth and depth rose. Vaccine-associated CD4 TCRs ranged over spike, dominating at 160-218 and 743-854. Close to half of spike-specific TCRs reportedly recognize unmutated variant regions.

Clones were read by immunoSEQ multiplex PCR, and TCRdb kept only the in-frame ones, dropping some. The repertoire holds more than 140,000 clones, with about 91% as singletons. This TCR was recovered from an adult in good health. Source: peripheral blood, taken on day 0 of AZD1222 vaccination. This chain joins TRBV19 and TRBJ1-5; no clear D gene. The CDR3: CASSRSSRGIKEPQHF. The CDR3 region has the DNA TGTGCCAGTAGTCGGAGTTCGCGTGGCATCAAGGAGCCCCAGCATTTT. The full variable domain, completed using reference TRBV19 and TRBJ1-5, is DGGITQSPKYLFRKEGQNVTLSCEQNLNHDAMYWYRQDPGQGLRLIYYSQIVNDFQKGDIAEGYSVSREKKESFPLTVTSAQKNPTAFYLCASSRSSRGIKEPQHFGDGTRLSIL.